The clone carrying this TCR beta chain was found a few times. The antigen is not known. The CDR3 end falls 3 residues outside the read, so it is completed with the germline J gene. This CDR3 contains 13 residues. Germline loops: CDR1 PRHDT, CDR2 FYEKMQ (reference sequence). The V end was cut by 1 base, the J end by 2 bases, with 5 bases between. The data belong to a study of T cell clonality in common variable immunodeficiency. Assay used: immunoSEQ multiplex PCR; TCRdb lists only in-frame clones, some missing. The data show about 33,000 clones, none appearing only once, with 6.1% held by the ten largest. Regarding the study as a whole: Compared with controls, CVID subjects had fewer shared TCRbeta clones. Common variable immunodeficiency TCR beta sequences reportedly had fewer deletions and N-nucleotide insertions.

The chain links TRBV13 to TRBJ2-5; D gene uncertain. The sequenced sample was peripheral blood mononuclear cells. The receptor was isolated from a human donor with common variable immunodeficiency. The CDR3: CASSLDRQETQYF. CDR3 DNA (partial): TGTGCCAGCAGCTTAGACAGACAAGAGACC.